This T cell receptor (beta chain) was retrieved from a study of shared T cell receptors in the human thymus. This CDR3 comprises 15 residues. The germline CDR1 and CDR2 sequences are MNHEY and SMNVEV (reference sequence). Losses at the gene ends were 3 bases for V and 6 bases for J; bases not matched to a gene: 7. The table came from immunoSEQ multiplex PCR; TCRdb's copy has only in-frame clones and leaves some out. The data show hundreds of thousands of clones, around 87% seen once. The same sample was also studied in work on human thymus T cells. From that report: Surgeons resected thymus tissue during corrective heart surgery. Gene usage (both V and J) appeared biased in thymic and blood repertoires. A high degree of thymic repertoire overlap among unrelated individuals was reported in related research.

Sequenced: thymocytes. The receptor comes from a boy under two years old with a congenital heart defect. The chain is built from TRBV27 and TRBJ1-1, with 10 bases identical to TRBD1. CDR3 DNA sequence: TGTGCCAGCAGTTTCTCCCGACAGGGGGCCCCTGAAGCTTTCTTT. It is translated as CASSFSRQGAPEAFF.